The 15 T cell receptor beta chains given below trace back to one sample, sequenced in a study of shared T cell receptors in the human thymus. TCRdb's table, derived via immunoSEQ multiplex PCR, lists solely in-frame clones and lacks some. The repertoire has 600,000 to 900,000 clones, approximately 85% of them found once; the top ten carry 0.0095% to 0.013%. The sample was also linked to a second study, of human thymus T cells.

The specimen was thymocytes. Every receptor here comes from a girl in the first two years of life with a congenital heart defect.

The table lists this clone with a few counts. The chain has TRBV15 and TRBJ1-5; 7 positions agree with TRBD1. Trimming at V came to 5 bases and at J to 0 bases, leaving 7 bases not matched to a gene. Per germline, CDR1 LNHNV and CDR2 YYDKDF (reference sequence). The CDR3 spans 16 residues. This CDR3 reads CATSPKQGSSNQPQHF. CDR3 nucleotide sequence: TGTGCCACCAGCCCTAAACAGGGGAGTAGCAATCAGCCCCAGCATTTT.

The rearrangement joins TRBV7-9 to TRBJ1-1; 7 nucleotides line up with TRBD1. Germline-derived CDR1 and CDR2 are SEHNR and FQNEAQ (reference sequence). Trimming cost V 3 bases and J 1 base; bases outside gene matches: 5. CDR3 length: 15 amino acids. The CDR3 DNA reads TGTGCCAGCAGCTTGGCCACAGGGGCGAACACTGAAGCTTTCTTT. Its protein is CASSLATGANTEAFF.

This rearrangement joins TRBV9 to TRBJ2-3, with 7 bases aligning to TRBD2. CDR1 and CDR2 from the germline V gene are SGDLS and YYNGEE. The trim removed 0 bases at V and 3 bases at J, leaving 7 bases unmatched. The CDR3 is made up of 16 amino acids. CDR3: CASSVGGGLVTDTQYF. CDR3 DNA: TGTGCCAGCAGCGTAGGGGGAGGGCTGGTAACAGATACGCAGTATTTT.

The V gene is TRBV27, the J gene TRBJ1-1; no clear D. This CDR3 has 16 amino acids. Per germline, CDR1 MNHEY and CDR2 SMNVEV (reference sequence). Trimming pared 5 bases from V and 4 bases from J, leaving 20 bases between. CDR3 nucleotide sequence: TGTGCCAGCAGTACCTCCGAGGGCGTGGAGGTCACTGAAGCTTTCTTT. This encodes CASSTSEGVEVTEAFF.

The chain employs TRBV5-1 and TRBJ2-5, with 11 bases that match TRBD2. This CDR3 comprises 18 residues. Germline V gene sequence: CDR1 SGHRS, CDR2 YFSETQ. V shed 0 bases, J shed 2 bases, and the junction held 9 bases outside the gene matches. CDR3 DNA: TGCGCCAGCAGCTTGGGCGGGCTAGCGGGGGGATTACAAGAGACCCAGTACTTC. Translated, it gives CASSLGGLAGGLQETQYF.

This rearrangement joins TRBV15 to TRBJ2-5; 8 bases line up with TRBD1. Trimming took 1 base from V and 5 from J; bases not matched to a gene: 15. The CDR3 sequence is 18 residues long. CDR1 is LNHNV and CDR2 is YYDKDF in the germline V gene (reference sequence). CDR3 nucleotides: TGTGCCACCAGCAGAGCTAATTTGACAGGGGAGTTAGAGGAGACCCAGTACTTC. This gives the protein CATSRANLTGELEETQYF.

There are a few counts of this clone. The rearrangement links TRBV5-1 to TRBJ1-1, with D unresolved. The CDR3 is 14 amino acids. The V gene lost 0 bases and the J gene lost 5 bases, with 11 bases spanning the gap. CDR1 SGHRS and CDR2 YFSETQ come from the germline V gene. CDR3 protein: CASSLVYRRTEAFF. In DNA form, the CDR3 reads TGCGCCAGCAGCTTGGTTTACAGAAGGACTGAAGCTTTCTTT.

The chain carries TRBV7-2 and TRBJ1-2; no reliable D call. The CDR3 contains 14 residues. V lost 1 base and J lost 6, with 12 bases in between. CDR1 and CDR2 from the germline V gene are SGHTA and FQGNSA. CDR3 region: CASSLGSRRDGYTF. The CDR3 coding sequence is TGTGCCAGCAGCTTAGGGTCCCGGAGGGATGGCTACACCTTC.

The V and J genes are TRBV4-1 and TRBJ1-2; D not resolved. Germline V gene lookup returns CDR1 MGHRA and CDR2 YSYEKL. V was trimmed by 0 bases and J by 4 bases, leaving 15 bases between them. The CDR3 covers 16 residues. In DNA, the CDR3 is TGCGCCAGCAGCCAAGATCGTACGTCGGACTTCTATGGCTACACCTTC. Protein sequence: CASSQDRTSDFYGYTF.

The chain links TRBV4-2 to TRBJ2-1, with D perhaps TRBD2 (6 bases). From germline, CDR1 is LGHNA and CDR2 YNFKEQ. The length of the CDR3 is 16 residues. V dropped 2 bases and J dropped 5 bases, with 16 bases sitting between them. The DNA for the CDR3 is TGTGCCAGCAGCCAACCGAAGGGGCTAGCGAACAATGAGCAGTTCTTC. It encodes CASSQPKGLANNEQFF.

The chain carries TRBV5-8 and TRBJ1-2, with 7 bases identical to TRBD1. V shed 3 bases and J 1 base; nucleotides not matched to a gene: 6. The CDR3 contains 15 residues. Per the germline V gene, CDR1 is SGHTS and CDR2 is YDEGEE. This CDR3 is CASSSGTEINYGYTF. The CDR3 DNA reads TGTGCCAGCAGCTCCGGGACAGAAATTAACTATGGCTACACCTTC.

V usage is TRBV14 and J usage is TRBJ1-1; D ambiguous. CDR3 length: 15 amino acids. Germline CDR1 and CDR2: SGHDN and FVKESK. Between the trimmed V and J ends, which lost 2 bases and 3 bases, there was a span of 13 bases. CDR3 in amino acids: CASSQSDSWDTEAFF. CDR3 sequence (DNA): TGTGCCAGCAGCCAATCGGACTCATGGGACACTGAAGCTTTCTTT.

The chain has TRBV5-4 and TRBJ1-6; 7 bases match TRBD1. Germline CDR1 SGHNT, CDR2 YYREEE (reference sequence). The CDR3 runs 16 residues. The trim removed 5 bases at V and 10 bases at J, leaving 15 bases unmatched. This chain's CDR3 is CASRNPGQLSASPLHF. In DNA, the CDR3 is TGTGCCAGCAGAAATCCGGGACAGCTTTCGGCATCACCCCTCCACTTT.

The gene calls are TRBV27 and TRBJ1-1, with no clear D. V gave up 3 bases and J gave up 7 bases, with 9 bases separating them. CDR3 length equals 12 residues. Germline V gives CDR1 MNHEY, CDR2 SMNVEV (reference sequence). The DNA for the CDR3 is TGTGCCAGCAGTTTCGCGGGGAATGAAGCTTTCTTT. Translation gives CASSFAGNEAFF.

Comments on this clone: At one end the junction does not follow the germline gene, possibly because of a read error. The J gene is TRBJ1-2, the V gene TRBV27; TRBD1 aligns across 7 bases. Germline assignment: CDR1 MNHEY and CDR2 SMNVEV (reference sequence). The CDR3 is 17 amino acids. This CDR3 is CASSLSHFSRDSYGYIF. The CDR3 bases are TGTGCCAGCAGTTTATCCCATTTTTCCCGGGACAGCTATGGCTACATCTTC.